The clone carrying this TCR beta chain was picked up a small number of times. Germline CDR1 is MNHEY and CDR2 is SVGAGI. CDR3 length: 15 amino acids. With 7 bases clipped from V and 0 bases from J, the junction kept 8 bases outside the gene matches. The data originate from a study of human T cells and chemical hapten exposure. Time point denoted: pre-sensitization, week 0. Documented treatment: therapeutic diphenylcyclopropenone sensitization with weekly scalp DPC. Alopecia patients deemed DPC-suitable, aged 18 to 70, excluding pregnancy. From the RACE reads, TCRdb called clonotypes with MiXCR, one entry per CDR3 protein. The table records a few hundred thousand distinct CDR3 sequences, approximately 7.5% of them present only once.

This rearrangement joins TRBV6-5 to TRBJ1-1; 7 bases are a match to TRBD1. Source: whole blood, taken in connection with sensitization to the hapten diphenylcyclopropenone (DPC). The sequence was obtained from a young man with alopecia areata. Some clones in this sample may be carry-over from other donors' samples. CDR3 amino acids: CASKIDRELNTEAFF. Written as DNA, the CDR3 is TGTGCCAGCAAAATAGACAGGGAGTTGAACACTGAAGCTTTCTTT.